The 5 T cell receptor beta chains below all came from one sample that was sequenced in a study of blood T cell repertoires in COVID-19 (dated by TCRdb to 2020 to 2022). Libraries were constructed by the immunoSEQ multiplex PCR assay. The immuneACCESS repertoire file appears here via TCRdb, limited to in-frame rearrangements. These files lack a portion of the clones; in checked studies, under half of the deficit traces to unresolved V genes, and the cause of the others is not known. The sample table holds just over 650,000 clones, of which around 89% were seen once. Roughly 0.26% of the sample lies in the top ten. The sample taken for sequencing was peripheral blood. These receptors were collected from a woman between 18 and 30 years old with acute or convalescent COVID-19.

This chain joins TRBV19 and TRBJ2-7; TRBD2 agrees at 10 bases. With V trimmed by 7 bases and J by 6 bases, 15 bases remained unmatched. CDR3 length: 16 residues. In germline, CDR1 is LNHDA, CDR2 SQIVND (reference sequence). Here the CDR3 reads CASILRERGGLTEQYF. CDR3 nucleotide sequence: TGTGCCAGTATCCTCCGGGAGCGGGGGGGCCTTACCGAGCAGTACTTC.

This clone was seen just once. The V and J genes are TRBV25-1 and TRBJ1-1; no clear D gene. The germline V gene has CDR1 MGHDK and CDR2 SYGVNS. CDR3 size: 14 residues. Trimming cost V 3 bases and J 1 base, with 9 bases left between them. This CDR3 is CASSERVGNTEAFF. The CDR3 bases are TGTGCCAGCAGTGAGAGGGTTGGGAACACTGAAGCTTTCTTT.

The V and J genes are TRBV4-2 and TRBJ2-3, with D unresolved. CDR1 is LGHNA and CDR2 is YNFKEQ in the germline V gene. Trimming cost V 0 bases and J 4 bases, with 11 bases left between them. The CDR3 loop spans 15 amino acids. CDR3 region: CASSQEGERSDTQYF. For the CDR3, the DNA is TGTGCCAGCAGCCAAGAAGGTGAGAGGTCAGATACGCAGTATTTT.

The rearrangement joins TRBV5-1 to TRBJ2-7; D may be TRBD1 (6 bases). Germline CDR1 is SGHRS and CDR2 is YFSETQ. The V end was cut by 4 bases, the J end by 5 bases, with 13 bases between. CDR3 length equals 13 residues. CDR3 protein: CASSPRSGDEQYF. CDR3 nucleotide sequence: TGCGCCAGCAGCCCCAGGTCAGGGGACGAGCAGTACTTC.

The rearrangement joins TRBV19 to TRBJ2-7; 12 bases align to TRBD1. The germline V gene encodes CDR1 LNHDA and CDR2 SQIVND (reference sequence). This CDR3 spans 17 amino acids. J was trimmed by 2 bases and V by 5 bases; bases with no gene match: 10. CDR3 in amino acids: CASSVGTGGPSPYEQYF. The CDR3, as DNA: TGTGCCAGTAGTGTTGGGACAGGGGGCCCATCCCCCTACGAGCAGTACTTC. Supplemented by reference TRBV19 and TRBJ2-7, the full variable domain reads DGGITQSPKYLFRKEGQNVTLSCEQNLNHDAMYWYRQDPGQGLRLIYYSQIVNDFQKGDIAEGYSVSREKKESFPLTVTSAQKNPTAFYLCASSVGTGGPSPYEQYFGPGTRLTVT.